This T cell receptor beta chain was documented in a study of PD-L1 blockade in urothelial cancer. Germline V gene data show CDR1 as MNHEY and CDR2 as SVGAGI. The CDR3 is 13 residues long. V gave up 5 bases and J gave up 8 bases; unmatched junction bases: 7. Clones were sequenced by immunoSEQ multiplex PCR, and TCRdb holds only the in-frame ones, with some missing. This sample yields more than 50,000 clones, of which more than 65% are seen a single time; under 5% belongs to the top ten. The specimen comprised PBMCs, sampled around atezolizumab (anti-PD-L1) treatment. This chain connects TRBV6-5 to TRBJ1-1, with 8 bases aligning to TRBD1. This clonotype was sampled from a man between 65 and 85 years old with urothelial cancer. The DNA for the CDR3 is TGTGCCAGCAGTCTCGGGGACAGGCGCGAAGCTTTCTTT. Translated, it gives CASSLGDRREAFF.